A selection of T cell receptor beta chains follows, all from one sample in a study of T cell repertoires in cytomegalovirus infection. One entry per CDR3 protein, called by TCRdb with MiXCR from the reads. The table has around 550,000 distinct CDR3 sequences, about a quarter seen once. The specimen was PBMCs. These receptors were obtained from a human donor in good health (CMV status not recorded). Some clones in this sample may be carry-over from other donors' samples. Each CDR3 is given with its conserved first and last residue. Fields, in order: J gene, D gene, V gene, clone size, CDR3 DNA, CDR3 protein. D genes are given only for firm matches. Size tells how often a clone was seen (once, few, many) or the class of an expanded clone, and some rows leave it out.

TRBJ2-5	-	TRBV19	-	TGTGCCAGTAGTACCGGCGCCGGCGTTCAAGAGACCCAGTACTTC	CASSTGAGVQETQYF
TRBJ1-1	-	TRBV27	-	TGTGCCAGCAGTTCCACCGGGGACACAGCTTTCTTT	CASSSTGDTAFF
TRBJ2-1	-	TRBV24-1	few	TGTGCCACCAGTGACCAATGGGAGAGGGAGCAGTTCTTC	CATSDQWEREQFF
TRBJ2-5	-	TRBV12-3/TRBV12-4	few	TGTGCCAGCAGTTTGTGGGCCAGGCTGGGGGAGACCCAGTACTTC	CASSLWARLGETQYF
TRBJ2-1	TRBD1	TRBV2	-	TGTGCCACCAGGGGACAGGTGGCCTACAATGAGCAGTTCTTC	CATRGQVAYNEQFF
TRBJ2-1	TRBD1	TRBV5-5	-	TGTGCCAGCAGCTTACAGGGGACGCAGAATGAGCAGTTCTTC	CASSLQGTQNEQFF
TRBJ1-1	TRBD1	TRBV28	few	TGTGCCACCAACCTACAGGGGACTGAAGCTTTCTTT	CATNLQGTEAFF
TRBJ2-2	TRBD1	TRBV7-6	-	TGTGCTAGCAGCCGGGGACAGGGGTTCGGGGAGCTGTTTTTT	CASSRGQGFGELFF
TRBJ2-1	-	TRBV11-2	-	TGTGCCAGCAGCTTATTTCGGGCCTCCTACAATGAGCAGTTCTTC	CASSLFRASYNEQFF
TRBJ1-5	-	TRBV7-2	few	TGTGCCAGCAGCTTAGCGCAGCATTCGGCCCAGCATTTT	CASSLAQHSAQHF
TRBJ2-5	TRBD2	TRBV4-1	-	TGCGCCAGCAGCCAAGAAGAGCGGGAGGGGCAAGAGACCCAGTACTTC	CASSQEEREGQETQYF
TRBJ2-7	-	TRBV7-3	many	TGTGCCAGCAGCTTAGGAGGTGCTAGCAGAGATTACGAGCAGTACTTC	CASSLGGASRDYEQYF
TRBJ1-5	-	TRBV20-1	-	TGCAGTGCTAGTGCGGGTAGCAATCAGCCCCAGCATTTT	CSASAGSNQPQHF
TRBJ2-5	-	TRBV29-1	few	TGCAGCGTTTCGGGGGAAGAGACCCAGTACTTC	CSVSGEETQYF
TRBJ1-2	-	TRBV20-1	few	TGCAGTGCGACCGCCCAGGAGCTACCCCACTATGGCTACACCTTC	CSATAQELPHYGYTF
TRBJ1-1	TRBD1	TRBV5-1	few	TGCGCCAGCAGCTTACAGGGGGGCGAACTGAATGAAGCTTTCTTT	CASSLQGGELNEAFF
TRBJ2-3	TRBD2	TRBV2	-	TGTGCCAGCAGTGAGAGGACTAGGAGTCCAGATACGCAGTATTTT	CASSERTRSPDTQYF
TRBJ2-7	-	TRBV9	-	TGTGCCAGCAGCCCCGACCCCAACGGGGCCACCTACGAGCAGTACTTC	CASSPDPNGATYEQYF
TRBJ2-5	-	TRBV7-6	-	TGTGCCAGCAGCTTAGCGGACCGAGGGTTAGAGACCCAGTACTTC	CASSLADRGLETQYF
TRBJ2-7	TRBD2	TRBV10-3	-	TGTGCCATCAGTGTAGGACTAGCGGACTACGAGCAGTACTTC	CAISVGLADYEQYF
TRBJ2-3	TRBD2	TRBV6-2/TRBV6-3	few	TGTGCCAGCAGACCAACGAGACTAGCGGGAGTTGTTAGCACAGATACGCAGTATTTT	CASRPTRLAGVVSTDTQYF
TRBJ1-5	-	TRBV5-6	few	TGTGCCAGCAGCTTCGTGGGAGACGGGCAGCCCCAGCATTTT	CASSFVGDGQPQHF
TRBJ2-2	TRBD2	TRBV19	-	TGTGCCAGTAGTCTATTCCTAGGCAGCGGGAGTATCGTGGAGCTGTTTTTT	CASSLFLGSGSIVELFF
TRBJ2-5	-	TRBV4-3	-	TGCGCCAGCAGCCCTCGTTTGGCGTCGTCCGTACAAGAGACCCAGTACTTC	CASSPRLASSVQETQYF
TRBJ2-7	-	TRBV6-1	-	TGTGCCAGCAGTGAACTTGGGTCTAGAGGGGCCGACCTCTACGAGCAGTACTTC	CASSELGSRGADLYEQYF
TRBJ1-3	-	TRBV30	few	TGTGCCTGGGGAGGGGACGCCAAGCGGCCTGGAAACACCATATATTTT	CAWGGDAKRPGNTIYF
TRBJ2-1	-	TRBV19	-	TGTGCCAGTAGTATAGAGGGGTTCGATGGGGGGAATGAGCAGTTCTTC	CASSIEGFDGGNEQFF
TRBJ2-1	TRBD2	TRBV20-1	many	TGCAGTGCTAGAGAGCGGGAGTACAATGAGCAGTTCTTC	CSAREREYNEQFF
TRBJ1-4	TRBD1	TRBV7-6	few	TGTGCCAGCAGCTTGGAGACAGGGAATGAAAAACTGTTTTTT	CASSLETGNEKLFF
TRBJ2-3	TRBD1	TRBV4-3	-	TGCGCCAGCAGCCAAGAGAAGACAGGGGGCCGTGGTACGCAGTATTTT	CASSQEKTGGRGTQYF
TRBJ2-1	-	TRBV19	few	TGTGCCAGTAGTCAGGGACTGGCCGGGGACTACAATGAGCAGTTCTTC	CASSQGLAGDYNEQFF
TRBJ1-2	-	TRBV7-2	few	TGTGCCAGCAGCTTTCGGCAGGGAAATGGCTACACCTTC	CASSFRQGNGYTF
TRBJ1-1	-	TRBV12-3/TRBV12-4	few	TGTGCCAGCAGTTTGGGGGTATTTGTAGACACTGAAGCTTTCTTT	CASSLGVFVDTEAFF
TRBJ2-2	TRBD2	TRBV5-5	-	TGTGCCAGCAGCTTGGTGACTAGCGGGGCCCCCGGGGAGCTGTTTTTT	CASSLVTSGAPGELFF
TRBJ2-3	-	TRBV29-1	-	TGCAGCGCTCGCCGGGCCGGAGATACGCAGTATTTT	CSARRAGDTQYF
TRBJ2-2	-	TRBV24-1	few	TGTGCCACCAGAACGAACGTGGGGGACACCGGGGAGCTGTTTTTT	CATRTNVGDTGELFF
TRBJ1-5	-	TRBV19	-	TGTGCCAGTAGTATGGGGATAAGCAATCAGCCCCAGCATTTT	CASSMGISNQPQHF
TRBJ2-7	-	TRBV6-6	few	TGTGCCAGCGGAAATTCCGGGCCCCAAGTGTACTTC	CASGNSGPQVYF
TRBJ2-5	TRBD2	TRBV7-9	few	TGTGCCAGCAGCCACGGGACTAGCGGTCTAGAGACCCAGTACTTC	CASSHGTSGLETQYF
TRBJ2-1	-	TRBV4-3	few	TGCGCCAGCAGCCCGGGCCTCCTTGGATTTGAGCAGTTCTTC	CASSPGLLGFEQFF
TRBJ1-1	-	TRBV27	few	TGTGCCAGCAATCTCCCGGGACGTACGAACACTGAAGCTTTCTTT	CASNLPGRTNTEAFF
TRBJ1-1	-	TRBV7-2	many	TGTGCCAGCAGCTTAGGAGTAGGGGGAATGAACACTGAAGCTTTCTTT	CASSLGVGGMNTEAFF
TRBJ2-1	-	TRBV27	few	TGTGCCAGCAGCCGATCCCACAATGAGCAGTTCTTC	CASSRSHNEQFF
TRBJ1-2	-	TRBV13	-	TGTGCCAGCAGCCTTGTCCGGGGGAATGGCTACACCTTC	CASSLVRGNGYTF
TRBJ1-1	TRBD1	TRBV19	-	TGTGCCAGTATTCCCCTACAGGGGGATCGGACTGAAGCTTTCTTT	CASIPLQGDRTEAFF
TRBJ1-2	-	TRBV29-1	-	TGCAGCGTTCTACAGGGAGGATATGGCTACACCTTC	CSVLQGGYGYTF
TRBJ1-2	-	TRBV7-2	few	TGTGCCAGCAGCTTACCATTGTTGGGCGGCTACACCTTC	CASSLPLLGGYTF
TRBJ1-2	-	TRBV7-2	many	TGTGCCAGCAGCTTAGCAACGGGCTGGCAGAACACCTTC	CASSLATGWQNTF
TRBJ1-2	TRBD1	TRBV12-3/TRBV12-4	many	TGTGCCAGCAGTCCCCCGCTGACACATAGACAGGGGGCGCGGGGCTACACCTTC	CASSPPLTHRQGARGYTF
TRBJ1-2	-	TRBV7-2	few	TGTGCCAGCAGCCGCGACCGGGACTATGGCTACACCTTC	CASSRDRDYGYTF
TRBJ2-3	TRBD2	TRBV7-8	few	TGTGCCAGCAGCTCCTACCTGAGTGAGCGGGAGGAGAGCACAGATACGCAGTATTTT	CASSSYLSEREESTDTQYF
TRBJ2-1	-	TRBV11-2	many	TGTGCCAGCAGCCTAGCAGTGGGAGGAGTCGATGAGCAGTTCTTC	CASSLAVGGVDEQFF
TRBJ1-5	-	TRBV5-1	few	TGCGCCAGCAGCCTACACCCCAATCAGCCCCAGCATTTT	CASSLHPNQPQHF
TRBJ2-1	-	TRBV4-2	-	TGTGCCAGCAGCCCGAGTCAAGTAGAGGAGCAGTTCTTC	CASSPSQVEEQFF
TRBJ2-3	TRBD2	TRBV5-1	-	TGCGCCAGCAGCCCGGGGGGGCGGCTCACAGATACGCAGTATTTT	CASSPGGRLTDTQYF
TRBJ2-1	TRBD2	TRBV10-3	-	TGTGCCACCGGGACTAGGAGCTACAATGAGCAGTTCTTC	CATGTRSYNEQFF
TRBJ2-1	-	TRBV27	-	TGTGCCAGCAGTTTCACTAGCAGAGTAAATGAGCAGTTCTTC	CASSFTSRVNEQFF
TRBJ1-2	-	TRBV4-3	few	TGCGCCAGCAGCCAAATCCGGGGAAGCAATGGCTACACCTTC	CASSQIRGSNGYTF
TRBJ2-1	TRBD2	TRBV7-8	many	TGTGCCAGCAGCTTGGGGGCCGCGGGAGGATCGGGGGGCAATGAGCAGTTCTTC	CASSLGAAGGSGGNEQFF